The following is a TCR beta chain sequence with its context. No antigen is known for it. A junction end diverges from the germline sequence, so it may reflect a read error. TCRbeta libraries were built with three rounds of nested PCR, modified from ARM-PCR. TCRdb analysed the multiplex PCR reads with MiXCR anew, one entry per CDR3 protein. The profile shows about 75,000 distinct CDR3 sequences, about two thirds of them singletons. The data stem from a study of tumor and adjacent non-tumor tissue in lung cancer. As for the study in general: On average, productive TCRbeta reads reached about 4.17 million per sample. Study-wide results and caveats: Significantly higher TCR diversity was found in tumor than normal lung. Normal lung showed higher cumulative top 100 clone frequency than tumor.

This sample's RNA came from whole unsorted tissue. This non-tumor lung sample came from over 3 cm beyond the tumor edge. Donors were chemotherapy-naive, newly diagnosed lung cancer surgical patients in China, August–late 2014. This sequence was found in a woman aged 45-65 years with non-small cell lung cancer. Sequenced sample: distant non-tumor lung tissue.

CDR3 sequence reads: CTSSQLAGRRADTQYF. In DNA form, the CDR3 reads TGCACCAGCAGCCAACTTGCGGGAAGGAGGGCAGATACGCAGTATTTT. The gene calls are TRBV4-3 and TRBJ2-3; perhaps TRBD2 as D (6 bases). Germline assignment: CDR1 LGHNA and CDR2 YSLEER. The CDR3 extends over 16 amino acids.